The 26 T cell receptor beta chains below were found in one sample sequenced in a study of glioma-infiltrating T cells. TCR alpha and beta CDR3 regions were amplified from RNA using iRepertoire nested multiplex PCR. TCRdb itself ran the multiplex PCR reads through MiXCR, one entry per CDR3 protein. The sample includes fewer than 250,000 distinct CDR3 sequences, over 25% of them seen just once. Sample: glioma tissue, nonneoplastic brain tissue, or PBMCs (not recorded which). These receptors originate from a human donor with low-grade glioma or glioblastoma, undergoing nonglioma brain surgery, or in good health (not recorded which).

This clonotype has more than one count but fewer than ten. The rearrangement uses TRBV19 and TRBJ2-2, with a possible D match to TRBD1 (5 bases). CDR1 LNHDA and CDR2 SQIVND come from the germline V gene (reference sequence). Trimming took 7 bases from V and 6 from J, leaving 9 bases between them. This CDR3 is built from 12 residues. Here the CDR3 DNA reads TGTGCCAGTAAGGGGAAACCCGGGGAGCTGTTTTTT. Protein: CASKGKPGELFF. The full variable domain, its missing parts supplied by reference TRBV19 and TRBJ2-2, is DGGITQSPKYLFRKEGQNVTLSCEQNLNHDAMYWYRQDPGQGLRLIYYSQIVNDFQKGDIAEGYSVSREKKESFPLTVTSAQKNPTAFYLCASKGKPGELFFGEGSRLTVL.

Details on this clonotype: The conserved phenylalanine or tryptophan is not found at the CDR3 terminus, so this likely reflects a read error. The rearrangement uses TRBV6-5 and TRBJ2-7, with D possibly TRBD2 on 6 matching bases. Looked up from germline, CDR1 is MNHEY and CDR2 is SVGAGI. This CDR3 has 13 amino acids. V shed 10 bases and J shed 7 bases, with 20 bases lying between them. The CDR3 loop reads CAIREKCIREQYS. The CDR3 region has the DNA TGTGCCATCCGGGAGAAGTGCATTCGGGAGCAGTACTCC.

Comments on this clonotype: At one boundary the junction diverges from the germline segment, which might be a read error. The chain employs TRBV19 and TRBJ2-7, with TRBD2 matching over 14 bases. Germline CDR1 and CDR2: LNHDA and SQIVND (reference sequence). The CDR3 spans 14 residues. The CDR3 sequence: CGSMGLAGANEQYF. The CDR3 DNA reads TGTGGCAGTATGGGACTAGCGGGAGCGAACGAGCAGTACTTC.

This clonotype appeared many times. The rearrangement links TRBV6-6 to TRBJ2-5, with D perhaps TRBD2 (6 bases). CDR1 is MNHNY, CDR2 SVGAGI, per germline (reference sequence). Trimming cost V 0 bases and J 4 bases, with 12 bases left between them. The length of the CDR3 is 15 residues. The CDR3 sequence is CASSYSTGVRETQYF. For the CDR3, the DNA is TGTGCCAGCAGTTACTCGACGGGGGTGAGAGAGACCCAGTACTTC.

This clonotype was observed a handful of times. The chain has TRBV4-1 and TRBJ1-4; D gene ambiguous. Germline-derived CDR1 and CDR2 are MGHRA and YSYEKL. This CDR3 is built from 15 residues. Trimming took 1 base from V and 3 from J, leaving 9 bases between them. The CDR3, as DNA: TGCGCCAGCAGCCAAGTTGGGATTTCTAATGAAAAACTGTTTTTT. Its protein product is CASSQVGISNEKLFF.

This clonotype was counted ten times or more. V gene TRBV10-3 combines with J gene TRBJ2-5, with D perhaps TRBD1 (6 bases). In germline, CDR1 is ENHRY, CDR2 SYGVKD. V lost 11 bases, J lost 3 bases, and 16 bases lay in between. The CDR3 is 13 residues long. CDR3 sequence (DNA): TGTGCCGCCACGCAGGGGTCAGAAGAGACCCAGTACTTC. Protein: CAATQGSEETQYF.

This clonotype appeared many times. The chain couples TRBV11-2 to TRBJ2-1, with D possibly TRBD2 on 6 matching bases. Trimming took 10 bases from V and 0 from J, leaving 10 bases between them. This CDR3 has 13 amino acids. Germline V CDR1 and CDR2: SGHAT, FQNNGV. The CDR3 sequence is CAIAESSYNEQFF. For the CDR3, the DNA is TGTGCCATAGCGGAGAGCTCCTACAATGAGCAGTTCTTC.

The chain employs TRBV28 and TRBJ2-7; 9 bases match TRBD2. The CDR3 extends over 14 amino acids. Germline CDR1 and CDR2: MDHEN and SYDVKM. V lost 3 bases and J lost 3; bases outside the gene matches: 3. DNA for the CDR3: TGTGCCAGCAGTTTCTCTAGCGGGGACTACGAGCAGTACTTC. This translates into CASSFSSGDYEQYF. Full variable domain (rest looked up from reference TRBV28 and TRBJ2-7): DVKVTQSSRYLVKRTGEKVFLECVQDMDHENMFWYRQDPGLGLRLIYFSYDVKMKEKGDIPEGYSVSREKKERFSLILESASTNQTSMYLCASSFSSGDYEQYFGPGTRLTVT.

Many counts were recorded for this clonotype. This chain connects TRBV4-3 to TRBJ2-1; D is ambiguous. CDR3 length: 13 residues. V was cut by 1 base and J by 7 bases, with 8 bases left in between. Germline V gene data show CDR1 as LGHNA and CDR2 as YSLEER. The CDR3 protein is CASSQGLLNEQFF. Written as DNA, the CDR3 is TGCGCCAGCAGCCAAGGACTCCTTAATGAGCAGTTCTTC.

This clonotype was seen a handful of times. This chain joins TRBV5-1 and TRBJ2-3; 7 positions agree with TRBD2. This CDR3 is built from 17 residues. CDR1 is SGHRS, CDR2 YFSETQ, per germline. The trim removed 0 bases at V and 0 bases at J, leaving 7 bases unmatched. The CDR3 protein is CASSLGWSSGSTDTQYF. The CDR3 DNA is TGCGCCAGCAGCTTGGGTTGGTCTAGCGGTAGCACAGATACGCAGTATTTT.

In its sample, this clonotype was seen a few times. This clone may be a read error of a much larger clone one base away. The rearrangement joins TRBV7-2 to TRBJ1-3; D unresolved. This CDR3 has 15 residues. Germline V lookup: CDR1 SGHTA, CDR2 FQGNSA. This chain's CDR3 is CASSLDTNSGNTTYF. The CDR3 nucleotides are TGTGCCAGCAGCTTAGACACTAACTCTGGAAACACCACATATTTT.

Comments on this clonotype: It may be a read error: a sequence one base away is much more abundant. This chain connects TRBV12-3 or TRBV12-4 to TRBJ2-7; D may be TRBD2 (6 bases). CDR3 length equals 13 residues. The V gene lost 5 bases and the J gene lost 7 bases, with 15 bases spanning the gap. This chain's CDR3 is CASSPRTTDEQYF. Here the CDR3 DNA reads TGTGCCAGCAGTCCCCGGACTACAGATGAGCAGTACTTC.

Note on this clonotype: One base away lies a much larger clone, so this may be a sequencing read error. The chain couples TRBV5-4 to TRBJ2-1, with a possible D match to TRBD1 (5 bases). The V end lost 3 bases, the J end lost 6 bases, and 16 bases lay between the germline ends. The CDR3 spans 15 residues. Germline V gives CDR1 SGHNT, CDR2 YYREEE (reference sequence). Written as DNA, the CDR3 is TGTGCCAGCAGCTCCAAAGACAGAGCCTGCAATGAGCAGTTCTTC. This translates into CASSSKDRACNEQFF.

This clonotype appeared many times. The chain employs TRBV6-2 or TRBV6-3 and TRBJ2-3, with D possibly TRBD1 on 5 matching bases. The CDR3 contains 13 residues. Trimming took off 6 bases at V and 2 bases at J, with 9 bases between the two ends. Germline assignment: CDR1 MNHEY and CDR2 SVGEGT. The CDR3 reads CASRLGATDTQYF. In nucleotides, the CDR3 is TGTGCCAGCAGATTAGGGGCCACAGATACGCAGTATTTT.

CDR3 sequence reads: CAISRTGTTNEKLFF. CDR3 bases: TGTGCCATCAGTCGAACAGGGACAACTAATGAAAAACTGTTTTTT. This chain joins TRBV10-3 and TRBJ1-4; possibly TRBD1 for D (6 bases). The CDR3 runs to 15 residues. Trimming shortened V by 5 bases and J by 0 bases, and 10 bases separated the two germline ends. Germline CDR1 is ENHRY and CDR2 is SYGVKD.

The chain couples TRBV3-1 to TRBJ2-7; D gene unclear. Germline V gives CDR1 LGHDT, CDR2 YNNKEL (reference sequence). The CDR3 is made up of 12 amino acids. The ends were cut back, 3 bases at V and 3 bases at J, with 6 bases in the middle. CDR3 nucleotide sequence: TGTGCCAGCAGCCAGGCAATCTACGAGCAGTACTTC. This encodes CASSQAIYEQYF.

Comment on this clonotype: A much larger clone differs by one base, so this may be a read error. The rearrangement uses TRBV7-9 and TRBJ2-1; TRBD2 matches 9 bases. Looked up from germline, CDR1 is SEHNR and CDR2 is FQNEAQ (reference sequence). The CDR3 extends over 15 amino acids. The CDR3 DNA reads TGTGCCAGCAGCCCTCTAGCGGGAATCTACAATGAGAAGTTCTTC. Amino acid sequence: CASSPLAGIYNEKFF.

This clonotype was seen at least ten times. The gene calls are TRBV28 and TRBJ1-1; D is ambiguous. Looked up from germline, CDR1 is MDHEN and CDR2 is SYDVKM. The CDR3 runs to 13 residues. Trimming stripped 3 bases from V and 5 bases from J, with 10 bases between. Written as DNA, the CDR3 is TGTGCCAGCAGTTTGACACACTCAACTGAAGCTTTCTTT. This translates into CASSLTHSTEAFF.

The V gene is TRBV3-1, the J gene TRBJ1-1, with D unresolved. The germline V gene has CDR1 LGHDT and CDR2 YNNKEL (reference sequence). The CDR3 totals 13 residues. Trimming took off 6 bases at V and 5 bases at J, with 13 bases between the two ends. The CDR3 loop is CASSLSAATEAFF. The DNA of the CDR3 is TGTGCCAGCAGTTTATCGGCGGCAACTGAAGCTTTCTTT.

The genes are TRBV30 and TRBJ1-1; unclear D gene. Germline loops: CDR1 GTSNPN, CDR2 SVGIG (reference sequence). CDR3 length: 12 amino acids. V was clipped by 2 bases and J by 3 bases, with 7 bases between them. CDR3 region: CAWSSGDTEAFF. CDR3 coding DNA: TGTGCCTGGAGTTCTGGGGACACTGAAGCTTTCTTT.

The sample holds many counts of this clonotype. The rearrangement links TRBV4-2 to TRBJ2-7, with D possibly TRBD1 on 5 matching bases. From germline, CDR1 is LGHNA and CDR2 YNFKEQ. V lost 3 bases, J lost 3 bases, and 9 bases lay in between. The CDR3 has 13 amino acids. This CDR3 reads CASSHDSYYEQYF. Written as DNA, the CDR3 is TGTGCCAGCAGCCATGACAGCTACTACGAGCAGTACTTC.

This clonotype appeared many times. The V call is TRBV19, the J call TRBJ1-1; D is unresolved. The CDR3 is 11 residues long. Trimming removed 9 bases at V and 5 bases at J, with 10 bases between. Germline CDR1 LNHDA, CDR2 SQIVND (reference sequence). CDR3 sequence: CASPPGTEAFF. The DNA for the CDR3 is TGTGCCAGCCCCCCGGGGACTGAAGCTTTCTTT. Using reference TRBV19 and TRBJ1-1 for the parts outside the CDR3, the full variable domain is DGGITQSPKYLFRKEGQNVTLSCEQNLNHDAMYWYRQDPGQGLRLIYYSQIVNDFQKGDIAEGYSVSREKKESFPLTVTSAQKNPTAFYLCASPPGTEAFFGQGTRLTVV.

The chain has TRBV6-2 or TRBV6-3 and TRBJ2-7; no clear D. The CDR3 length is 12 residues. V was pared by 11 bases and J by 3 bases, with 14 bases between. The germline V gene encodes CDR1 MNHEY and CDR2 SVGEGT. The CDR3: CAGTTDLYEQYF. DNA of the CDR3: TGTGCCGGCACCACAGATCTCTACGAGCAGTACTTC.

V and J are TRBV3-1 and TRBJ2-7; TRBD1 is a possible D gene (5 bases). Trimming removed 0 bases at V and 0 bases at J, with 18 bases between. The germline CDR1 and CDR2 sequences are LGHDT and YNNKEL (reference sequence). The CDR3 runs 18 residues. The CDR3 sequence: CASSQEPGFGRSSYEQYF. The CDR3 DNA is TGTGCCAGCAGCCAAGAACCAGGGTTCGGCCGTTCCTCCTACGAGCAGTACTTC.

In its sample, this clonotype was seen many times. The V and J genes are TRBV20-1 and TRBJ2-1, with D possibly TRBD2 on 5 matching bases. The germline CDR1 and CDR2 sequences are DFQATT and SNEGSKA (reference sequence). The CDR3 is 16 amino acids. Between the trimmed V and J ends, which lost 3 bases and 0 bases, there was a span of 15 bases. Written as DNA, the CDR3 is TGCAGTGCTAGCTCCTGGACTGCGAGCTCCTACAATGAGCAGTTCTTC. As protein: CSASSWTASSYNEQFF.

V is TRBV19 and J is TRBJ2-2, with TRBD2 matching over 16 bases. J gave up 6 bases and V 6 bases, and 13 bases lay outside the gene matches. The CDR3 extends over 19 amino acids. Germline V gene sequence: CDR1 LNHDA, CDR2 SQIVND (reference sequence). CDR3 in DNA: TGTGCCAGTAGCTCCGGGACTAGCGGGAGGGCCGTCGGTCCCGGGGAGCTGTTTTTT. Encoded protein: CASSSGTSGRAVGPGELFF.